These T cell receptor beta chains were read from a single sample in a study of CD8+ T cells in alopecia areata. Assay used: immunoSEQ multiplex PCR; TCRdb lists only in-frame clones, some missing. The data show a few hundred thousand clones, about 56% seen once. The sequencing sample was made of CD8+ T cells sorted from blood. Source of these receptors: a human donor in good health. The CDR3 runs from the conserved cysteine through the conserved F or W. D genes are given only for firm matches. A clone size is listed for some rows: how often the clone was seen (once, few, many), or a class if it is expanded.

v_call	clone_size	cdr3_length	j_call	d_call	cdr3_nt	cdr3_aa
TRBV13	-	13	TRBJ1-2	TRBD1	TGTGCCAGCAGAAATCGACAGGGCGAAGGCTACACCTTC	CASRNRQGEGYTF
TRBV5-1	-	17	TRBJ2-6	-	TGCGCCAGCAGCTTGGGGGTCCTTGGCGCTGGGGCCAACGTCCTGACTTTC	CASSLGVLGAGANVLTF
TRBV7-8	-	15	TRBJ2-3	-	TGTGCCAGCAGCTTAGGGCGGGGGCGCGGAGATACGCAGTATTTT	CASSLGRGRGDTQYF
TRBV7-6	few	16	TRBJ1-5	TRBD1	TGTGCCAGCAGCTTAGGGGGGGACAGACGCAATCAGCCCCAGCATTTT	CASSLGGDRRNQPQHF
TRBV5-1	-	14	TRBJ1-1	-	TGCGCCAGCAGCTTGGACAGGAGGGAGGCTGAAGCTTTCTTT	CASSLDRREAEAFF
TRBV10-3	few	13	TRBJ2-5	-	TGTGCCATCAGTGTTGTACAGCAAGAGACCCAGTACTTC	CAISVVQQETQYF
TRBV30	-	15	TRBJ2-6	-	TGTGCCTGGACCGGCGCGGGGACTGGGGCCAACGTCCTGACTTTC	CAWTGAGTGANVLTF
TRBV5-1	few	12	TRBJ1-1	-	TGCGCCAGCAGCTTGGAAGGGTATGTCGCTTTCTTT	CASSLEGYVAFF
TRBV30	-	12	TRBJ2-7	-	TGTGCCTGGATGTCAAGCTCCTACGAGCAGTACTTC	CAWMSSSYEQYF
TRBV6-4	-	14	TRBJ2-3	-	TGTGCCAGCTCGGGAGAGGGGGCAACAGATACGCAGTATTTT	CASSGEGATDTQYF
TRBV6-4	few	13	TRBJ2-7	TRBD1	TGTGCCAGTAGACAGGGGTTGACCTACGAGCAGTACTTC	CASRQGLTYEQYF
TRBV7-9	few	15	TRBJ2-6	-	TGTGCCAGCAGCCCAAGGAACTCTGGGGCCAACGTCCTGACTTTC	CASSPRNSGANVLTF
TRBV13	-	14	TRBJ2-4	TRBD1	TGTGCCAGCAGCTTAGGCCAGGGGGAGTACATTCAGTACTTC	CASSLGQGEYIQYF
TRBV4-1	-	14	TRBJ1-2	TRBD1	TGCGCCAGCAGCCAAAGGGGACAGGGGTATGGCTACACCTTC	CASSQRGQGYGYTF
TRBV9	few	13	TRBJ1-1	-	TGTGCCAGCAGCGTAGAGGGGTACACTGAAGCTTTCTTT	CASSVEGYTEAFF
TRBV6-5	-	15	TRBJ1-1	TRBD1	TGTGCCAGCAGTTACTCAGGACAGGGAGAAACTGAAGCTTTCTTT	CASSYSGQGETEAFF
TRBV7-2	-	16	TRBJ1-6	TRBD1	TGTGCCAGCAGCTTATTGACAGGGGGAGATTATTCACCCCTCCACTTT	CASSLLTGGDYSPLHF
TRBV10-3	-	15	TRBJ1-1	-	TGTGCCATCAGTGAGTCGACAGGTTTTAACACTGAAGCTTTCTTT	CAISESTGFNTEAFF
TRBV27	-	17	TRBJ1-2	-	TGTGCCAGCAGTTTATCCCCCCTTGGGGGGCGCGACTATGGCTACACCTTC	CASSLSPLGGRDYGYTF
TRBV6-1	-	12	TRBJ2-7	-	TGTGCCAGCAGTGATAGGTCCTACGAGCAGTACTTC	CASSDRSYEQYF
TRBV5-6	-	14	TRBJ2-3	-	TGTGCCAGCAGCTTCCGGGACCAGACAGATACGCAGTATTTT	CASSFRDQTDTQYF
TRBV14	few	15	TRBJ2-3	TRBD2	TGTGCCAGCAGCGCCAGCGGGGCTAGCACAGATACGCAGTATTTT	CASSASGASTDTQYF
TRBV18	once	14	TRBJ2-7	-	TGTGCCAGCTCATCGGACGGGAGCTCCTACGAGCAGTACTTC	CASSSDGSSYEQYF
TRBV5-6	-	16	TRBJ2-1	-	TGTGCCAGCACGGGGTGGGCCCGAGGTGCACACAATGAGCAGTTCTTC	CASTGWARGAHNEQFF
TRBV30	-	13	TRBJ2-7	TRBD1	TGTGCCTGGGAGCTTGGGACAGTCTCCGAGCAGTACTTC	CAWELGTVSEQYF
TRBV5-1	-	11	TRBJ2-3	-	TGCGCCAGCAGTGTTTCTGATACGCAGTATTTT	CASSVSDTQYF
TRBV19	few	13	TRBJ1-1	-	TGTGCCAGTAGCCTCGGCCCGAACACTGAAGCTTTCTTT	CASSLGPNTEAFF
TRBV19	few	18	TRBJ1-5	-	TGTGCCAGCTCACCCCGCGGCAGGGCTCTGGCCGGCAATCAGCCCCAGCATTTT	CASSPRGRALAGNQPQHF
TRBV4-1	few	18	TRBJ2-3	TRBD2	TGCGCCAGCAGCCTCCACGGGGGACCTAGCGGGGTCACAGATACGCAGTATTTT	CASSLHGGPSGVTDTQYF
TRBV15	once	18	TRBJ1-1	TRBD1	TGTGCCACCAGCAGAGATAAGGACAGGGTGGGTTTCAACACTGAAGCTTTCTTT	CATSRDKDRVGFNTEAFF
TRBV29-1	once	13	TRBJ1-1	TRBD1	TGCAGCGCCGGACAGGGTGGGTACGCTGAAGCTTTCTTT	CSAGQGGYAEAFF
TRBV6-1	-	13	TRBJ1-1	TRBD1	TGTGCCAGCAGTATACAGGGGTCCACTGAAGCTTTCTTT	CASSIQGSTEAFF
TRBV7-8	-	12	TRBJ2-2	-	TGTGCCACCGGACAGCACACCGGGGAGCTGTTTTTT	CATGQHTGELFF
TRBV30	-	14	TRBJ1-6	-	TGTGCCTGGAGTAGTTGGGGTTTCGATTCACCCCTCCACTTT	CAWSSWGFDSPLHF
TRBV7-9	-	12	TRBJ1-3	TRBD1	TGTGCCAGCAGCCCGGGACAGCCCGACATATATTTT	CASSPGQPDIYF
TRBV2	once	10	TRBJ1-2	-	TGTGCCAGCACCTTGGATGGCTACACCTTC	CASTLDGYTF
TRBV5-1	few	14	TRBJ2-1	-	TGCGCCAGCAGCCCCCGGACCACCGGAGATGAGCAGTTCTTC	CASSPRTTGDEQFF
TRBV7-9	-	12	TRBJ1-2	-	TGTGCCAGCTCGACCCTGGGTTATGGCTACACCTTC	CASSTLGYGYTF
TRBV6-6	-	13	TRBJ2-5	-	TGTGCCAGCAGTTATAGAGGACAAGAGACCCAGTACTTC	CASSYRGQETQYF
TRBV4-1	-	17	TRBJ2-2	-	TGCGCCAGCAGCTTACCTGTGGGGGGCCTGGACACCGGGGAGCTGTTTTTT	CASSLPVGGLDTGELFF
TRBV6-5	-	14	TRBJ1-2	-	TGTGCCAGCAGTTACTCACAGGGACGGTATGGCTACACCTTC	CASSYSQGRYGYTF
TRBV5-1	-	12	TRBJ2-7	-	TGCGCCAGCACCGCCAACTCCTACGAGCAGTACTTC	CASTANSYEQYF